This entry lists 17 T cell receptor beta chains sequenced from one sample in a study of blood T cells in healthy people across ages. A sample-barcoded 5' primer and a J-beta primer mix were used in a second PCR of roughly 6 to 12 cycles. Each CDR3 protein is one row after TCRdb ran MiXCR on the 5' RACE reads. Among some 940,000 distinct CDR3 sequences listed, roughly 28% were seen once. These data were also filed under a second study, of T cells of mothers and their children.

The sample consisted of blood. All receptors derive from a woman in her thirties or forties in good health.

The chain uses TRBV10-3 and TRBJ2-5; TRBD1 aligns across 11 bases. Looked up from germline, CDR1 is ENHRY and CDR2 is SYGVKD. This CDR3 is built from 15 residues. The J segment lost 2 bases and the V segment lost 8 bases, leaving 7 bases of the junction unmatched. DNA of the CDR3: TGTGCCATCGGGGGGACAGGGGGTGGTCAAGAGACCCAGTACTTC. This gives the protein CAIGGTGGGQETQYF.

The rearrangement uses TRBV20-1 and TRBJ2-7; D perhaps matches TRBD1 (6 bases). The germline V and J ends were trimmed by 3 bases and 4 bases, with 19 bases remaining between them. CDR1 and CDR2 from the germline V gene are DFQATT and SNEGSKA (reference sequence). The CDR3 contains 15 residues. DNA for the CDR3: TGCAGTGCTAGGCTCACAAGCAGGGGTTGGTACGAGCAGTACTTC. It specifies CSARLTSRGWYEQYF.

This clonotype was detected a few times. The J gene is TRBJ1-1, the V gene TRBV29-1, with TRBD1 matching 7 bases. With 3 bases clipped from V and 1 base from J, the junction kept 5 bases outside the gene matches. Germline-derived CDR1 and CDR2 are SQVTM and ANQGSEA. This CDR3 is built from 14 residues. In DNA form, the CDR3 reads TGCAGCGTTGAGGATGCAGGGGGGAACACTGAAGCTTTCTTT. Translation gives CSVEDAGGNTEAFF.

This clonotype showed up just a few times. V gene TRBV27 combines with J gene TRBJ1-2; D is uncertain. V lost 4 bases and J 2 bases, leaving 20 bases between the germline ends. CDR1 is MNHEY, CDR2 SMNVEV, per germline (reference sequence). The CDR3 loop spans 17 amino acids. In nucleotides, the CDR3 is TGTGCCAGCAGTTATAGACTACCGGGGTCAATAAACTATGGCTACACCTTC. It is translated as CASSYRLPGSINYGYTF.

Many counts were recorded for this clonotype. Sequence at one end of the junction differs from germline and may be a read error. The chain links TRBV7-7 to TRBJ2-5; D is possibly TRBD1 or TRBD2 (5 bases each). The germline gives CDR1 SSHAT, CDR2 FNYEAQ (reference sequence). CDR3 length: 14 residues. The CDR3 region has the DNA TGTGCTAGCAGCATATCCGGGACGAAAGAGACCCAGTACTTC. Its protein is CASSISGTKETQYF.

This clonotype was detected ten times or more. This chain joins TRBV7-2 and TRBJ2-1, with a weak D call TRBD2 (5 bases). Germline values: CDR1 SGHTA, CDR2 FQGNSA. V lost 5 bases and J 2 bases, leaving 16 bases between the germline ends. The length of the CDR3 is 16 residues. CDR3 coding DNA: TGTGCCAGCAGCCTCAGGACTGGACGCACCTACAATGAGCAGTTCTTC. Translation: CASSLRTGRTYNEQFF.

The CDR3 sequence: CASSFSSSIYTDTQYF. The CDR3 nucleotides read TGTGCCAGCAGCTTCAGCTCCTCCATTTACACAGATACGCAGTATTTT. The V gene is TRBV7-2, the J gene TRBJ2-3; D remains ambiguous. The V gene lost 3 bases and the J gene lost 2 bases, with 15 bases spanning the gap. Germline V CDR1 and CDR2: SGHTA, FQGNSA. This CDR3 region has 16 residues.

This clonotype has just one count. A read error may be the cause here, since a much bigger clone is one base away. The chain couples TRBV7-2 to TRBJ2-7, with 7 bases that match TRBD1. Per germline, CDR1 SGHTA and CDR2 FQGNSA. The CDR3 is 15 amino acids. V lost 5 bases and J lost 3; bases outside the gene matches: 10. The CDR3 spells CASSAQQGFNYEQYF. In DNA, the CDR3 is TGTGCCAGCAGCGCACAACAGGGGTTCAACTACGAGCAGTACTTC.

Worth noting for this clonotype: With a much larger clone just one base away, this may be a read error. The V gene is TRBV20-1, the J gene TRBJ2-5, with D perhaps matching TRBD1 (6 bases). The CDR3 consists of 11 residues. Germline V lookup: CDR1 DFQATT, CDR2 SNEGSKA (reference sequence). In DNA form, the CDR3 reads TGCAGGGCTAGCAGGGGCTACGGGCAGTACTTC. Protein product: CRASRGYGQYF.

The chain uses TRBV20-1 and TRBJ2-1; D call uncertain. CDR1 is DFQATT and CDR2 is SNEGSKA in the germline V gene (reference sequence). V lost 4 bases, J lost 4 bases, and 14 bases lay in between. The CDR3 is made up of 14 amino acids. The CDR3 loop is CSAKIQPNYNEQFF. The CDR3 DNA follows: TGCAGTGCTAAAATACAGCCTAATTACAATGAGCAGTTCTTC.

In its sample, this clonotype was seen a few times. This chain uses TRBV20-1 with TRBJ2-6; weak D call: TRBD1 (6 bases). The ends were cut back, 0 bases at V and 5 bases at J, with 11 bases in the middle. The CDR3 consists of 15 residues. Germline lookup yields CDR1 DFQATT and CDR2 SNEGSKA (reference sequence). CDR3 protein: CSAREGDIRANVLTF. The CDR3 nucleotides read TGCAGTGCTAGAGAGGGGGACATTAGGGCCAACGTCCTGACTTTC.

This clonotype was detected a few times. J is TRBJ2-5 and V is TRBV7-9; D perhaps matches TRBD1 (6 bases). The length of the CDR3 is 17 residues. Trimming pared 0 bases from V and 1 base from J, leaving 15 bases between. Per germline, CDR1 SEHNR and CDR2 FQNEAQ (reference sequence). The CDR3 nucleotides read TGTGCCAGCAGCTTAGCGTCTATGACAGGAATCCAAGAGACCCAGTACTTC. Protein: CASSLASMTGIQETQYF.

About this clonotype: At one end the junction does not follow the germline gene, possibly because of a read error. The chain couples TRBV4-1 to TRBJ2-1, with TRBD2 identical over 8 bases. The J call may be wrong; the DNA end is better matched by TRBJ2-7. The germline gives CDR1 MGHRA, CDR2 YSYEKL. This CDR3 spans 16 amino acids. The CDR3 here is CASSQAAGGSYSEQYF. For the CDR3, the DNA is TGTGCCAGCAGCCAAGCGGCGGGGGGCTCCTACAGTGAGCAGTACTTC.

This clonotype has at least ten counts. V gene TRBV12-3 or TRBV12-4 combines with J gene TRBJ1-2; 10 nucleotides align to TRBD1. J gave up 7 bases and V 6 bases, and 8 bases lay outside the gene matches. The CDR3 spans 14 residues. CDR3 nucleotides: TGTGCCAGCAGCCCGCGGACAGGGGGAGCTGGCTACACCTTC. Protein product: CASSPRTGGAGYTF.

The chain uses TRBV5-1 and TRBJ2-4, with 7 bases fitting TRBD1. The J call may not be correct, given that the DNA end is closer to TRBJ2-5. The CDR3 spans 17 residues. Germline V gene sequence: CDR1 SGHRS, CDR2 YFSETQ. DNA of the CDR3: TGCGCCAGCAGCCGACCCACACGGACAGGCGAGCAAGAGACCCAGTACTTC. It encodes CASSRPTRTGEQETQYF.

The rearrangement joins TRBV24-1 to TRBJ2-5; D might be TRBD1 or TRBD2, each matching 5 bases. CDR3 size: 14 residues. Germline assignment: CDR1 KGHDR and CDR2 SFDVKD. Trimming removed 3 bases from V and 3 bases from J, with 10 bases in between. CDR3 nucleotides: TGTGCCACCAGTGATCCCGGGACCGAAGAGACCCAGTACTTC. The encoded protein is CATSDPGTEETQYF.

The chain uses TRBV5-1 and TRBJ1-1; D might be TRBD1 (5 bases). The CDR3 totals 14 residues. Germline V gives CDR1 SGHRS, CDR2 YFSETQ. V was trimmed by 3 bases and J by 1 base, leaving 10 bases between them. The CDR3 reads CASSSDGGNTEAFF. The CDR3 bases are TGCGCCAGCAGCTCCGACGGGGGGAACACTGAAGCTTTCTTT.